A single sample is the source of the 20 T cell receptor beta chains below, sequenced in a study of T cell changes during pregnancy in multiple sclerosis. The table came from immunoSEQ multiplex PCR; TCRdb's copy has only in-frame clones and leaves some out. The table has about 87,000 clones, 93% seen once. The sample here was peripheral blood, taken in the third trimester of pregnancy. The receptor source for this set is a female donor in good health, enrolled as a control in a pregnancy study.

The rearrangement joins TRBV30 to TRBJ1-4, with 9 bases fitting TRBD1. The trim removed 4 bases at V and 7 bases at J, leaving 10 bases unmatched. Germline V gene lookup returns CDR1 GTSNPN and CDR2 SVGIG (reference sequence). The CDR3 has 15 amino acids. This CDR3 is CAWTITGTGSEKLFF. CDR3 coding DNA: TGTGCCTGGACGATCACCGGGACAGGGAGTGAAAAACTGTTTTTT.

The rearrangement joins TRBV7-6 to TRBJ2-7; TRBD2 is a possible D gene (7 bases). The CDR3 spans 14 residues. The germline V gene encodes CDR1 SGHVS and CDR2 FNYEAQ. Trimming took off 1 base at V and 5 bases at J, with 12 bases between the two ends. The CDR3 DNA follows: TGTGCCAGCAGCTTAGGATGGGGGGGCGACGAGCAGTACTTC. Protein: CASSLGWGGDEQYF.

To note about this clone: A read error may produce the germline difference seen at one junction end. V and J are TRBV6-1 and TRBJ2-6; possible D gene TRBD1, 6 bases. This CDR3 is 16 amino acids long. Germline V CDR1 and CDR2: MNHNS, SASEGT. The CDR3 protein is CASREGTTAGANVLTF. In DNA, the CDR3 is TGTGCCAGCAGGGAAGGGACAACCGCTGGGGCCAACGTCCTGACTTTC.

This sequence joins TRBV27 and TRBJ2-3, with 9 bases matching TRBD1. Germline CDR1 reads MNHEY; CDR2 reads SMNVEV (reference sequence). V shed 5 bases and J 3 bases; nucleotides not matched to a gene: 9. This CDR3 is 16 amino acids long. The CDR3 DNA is TGTGCCAGCAGTCGCCGACAGGGGGATATGACAGATACGCAGTATTTT. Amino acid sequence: CASSRRQGDMTDTQYF.

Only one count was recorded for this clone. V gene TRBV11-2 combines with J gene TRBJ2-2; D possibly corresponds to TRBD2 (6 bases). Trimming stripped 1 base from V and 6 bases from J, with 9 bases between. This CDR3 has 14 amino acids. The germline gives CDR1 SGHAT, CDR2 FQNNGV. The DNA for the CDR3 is TGTGCCAGCAGCTTAGTGGGAGGTTCCGGGGAGCTGTTTTTT. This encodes CASSLVGGSGELFF.

CDR3 in amino acids: CASSPWAGTIDEQYF. CDR3 nucleotide sequence: TGTGCCAGTAGTCCGTGGGCCGGGACAATCGACGAGCAGTACTTC. The V and J genes are TRBV19 and TRBJ2-7; weak D call: TRBD1 (6 bases). Germline V gene sequence: CDR1 LNHDA, CDR2 SQIVND (reference sequence). This CDR3 has 15 residues. V lost 5 bases and J 5 bases, leaving 19 bases between the germline ends. Full variable domain (missing parts from reference TRBV19 and TRBJ2-7): DGGITQSPKYLFRKEGQNVTLSCEQNLNHDAMYWYRQDPGQGLRLIYYSQIVNDFQKGDIAEGYSVSREKKESFPLTVTSAQKNPTAFYLCASSPWAGTIDEQYFGPGTRLTVT.

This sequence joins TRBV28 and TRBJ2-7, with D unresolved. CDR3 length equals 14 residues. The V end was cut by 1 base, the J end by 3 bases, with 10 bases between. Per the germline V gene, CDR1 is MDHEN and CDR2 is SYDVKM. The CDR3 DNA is TGTGCCAGCAGTTTATTCCCCAGACTCTACGAGCAGTACTTC. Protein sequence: CASSLFPRLYEQYF.

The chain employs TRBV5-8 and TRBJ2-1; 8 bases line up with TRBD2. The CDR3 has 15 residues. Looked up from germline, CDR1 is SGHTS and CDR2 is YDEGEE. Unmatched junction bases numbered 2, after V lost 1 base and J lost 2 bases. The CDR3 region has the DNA TGTGCCAGCAGCTTGTGGCGGGGGGCCTACAATGAGCAGTTCTTC. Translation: CASSLWRGAYNEQFF.

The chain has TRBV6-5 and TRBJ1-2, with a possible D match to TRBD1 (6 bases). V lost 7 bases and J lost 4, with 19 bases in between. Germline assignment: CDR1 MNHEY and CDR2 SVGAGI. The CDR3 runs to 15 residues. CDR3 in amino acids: CASTSTRGWSYGYTF. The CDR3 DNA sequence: TGTGCCAGCACCTCGACCAGGGGTTGGAGCTATGGCTACACCTTC.

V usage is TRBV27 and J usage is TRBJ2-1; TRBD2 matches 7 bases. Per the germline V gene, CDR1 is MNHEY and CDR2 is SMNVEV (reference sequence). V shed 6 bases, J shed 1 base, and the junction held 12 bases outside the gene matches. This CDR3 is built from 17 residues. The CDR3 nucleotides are TGTGCCAGCAGAAGTGGCGGGAGCCTTAATTCCTACAATGAGCAGTTCTTC. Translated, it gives CASRSGGSLNSYNEQFF.

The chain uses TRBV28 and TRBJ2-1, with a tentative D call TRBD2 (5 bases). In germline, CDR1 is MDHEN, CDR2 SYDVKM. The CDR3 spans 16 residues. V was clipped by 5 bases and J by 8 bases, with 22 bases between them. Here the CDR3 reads CASSAPDEGVFDEQFF. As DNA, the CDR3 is TGTGCCAGCAGTGCCCCGGATGAGGGAGTATTTGATGAGCAGTTCTTC.

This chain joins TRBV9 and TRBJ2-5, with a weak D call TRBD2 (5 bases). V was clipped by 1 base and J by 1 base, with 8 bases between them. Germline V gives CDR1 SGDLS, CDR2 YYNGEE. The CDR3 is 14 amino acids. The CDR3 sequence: CASSVSGFQETQYF. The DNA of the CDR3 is TGTGCCAGCAGCGTATCGGGGTTCCAAGAGACCCAGTACTTC.

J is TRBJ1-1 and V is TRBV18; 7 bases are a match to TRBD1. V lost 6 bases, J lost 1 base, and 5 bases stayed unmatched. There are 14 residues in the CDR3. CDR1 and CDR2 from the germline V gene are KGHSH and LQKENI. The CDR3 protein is CASSTTGRNTEAFF. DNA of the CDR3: TGTGCCAGCTCCACGACAGGGCGGAACACTGAAGCTTTCTTT.

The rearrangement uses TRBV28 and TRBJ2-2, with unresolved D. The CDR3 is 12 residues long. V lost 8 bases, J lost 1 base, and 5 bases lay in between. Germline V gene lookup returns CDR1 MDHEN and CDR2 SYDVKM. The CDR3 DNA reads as TGTGCCAGCCCAGGGAACACCGGGGAGCTGTTTTTT. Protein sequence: CASPGNTGELFF.

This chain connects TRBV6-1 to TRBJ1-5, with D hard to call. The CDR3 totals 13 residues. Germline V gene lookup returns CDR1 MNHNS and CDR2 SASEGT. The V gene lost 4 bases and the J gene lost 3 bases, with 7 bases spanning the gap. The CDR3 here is CASSGDFNQPQHF. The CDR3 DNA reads TGTGCCAGCAGTGGAGACTTCAATCAGCCCCAGCATTTT.

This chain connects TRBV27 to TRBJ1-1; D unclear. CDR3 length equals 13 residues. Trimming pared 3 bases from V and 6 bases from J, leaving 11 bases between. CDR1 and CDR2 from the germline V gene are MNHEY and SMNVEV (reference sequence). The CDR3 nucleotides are TGTGCCAGCAGTTTGGGAGCCGGGTCTGAAGCTTTCTTT. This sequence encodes CASSLGAGSEAFF.

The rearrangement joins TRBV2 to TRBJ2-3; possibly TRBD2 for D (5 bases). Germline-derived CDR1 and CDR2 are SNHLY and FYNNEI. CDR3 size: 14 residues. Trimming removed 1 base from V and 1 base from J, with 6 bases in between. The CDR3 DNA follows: TGTGCCAGCAGTGAAGTGGAGGGCACAGATACGCAGTATTTT. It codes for CASSEVEGTDTQYF.

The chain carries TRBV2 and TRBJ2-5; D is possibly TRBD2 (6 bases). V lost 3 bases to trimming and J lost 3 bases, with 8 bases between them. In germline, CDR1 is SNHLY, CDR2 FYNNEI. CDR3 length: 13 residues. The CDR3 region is CASSEPGEETQYF. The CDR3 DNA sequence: TGTGCCAGCAGTGAGCCGGGGGAAGAGACCCAGTACTTC. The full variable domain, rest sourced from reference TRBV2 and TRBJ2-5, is EPEVTQTPSHQVTQMGQEVILRCVPISNHLYFYWYRQILGQKVEFLVSFYNNEISEKSEIFDDQFSVERPDGSNFTLKIRSTKLEDSAMYFCASSEPGEETQYFGPGTRLLVL.

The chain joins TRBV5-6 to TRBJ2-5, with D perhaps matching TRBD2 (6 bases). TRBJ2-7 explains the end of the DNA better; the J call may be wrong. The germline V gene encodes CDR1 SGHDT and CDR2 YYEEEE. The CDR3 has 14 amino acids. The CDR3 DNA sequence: TGTGCCAGCAGCTTGGGTCTAGCGAATTACGAGCAGTACTTC. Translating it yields CASSLGLANYEQYF.

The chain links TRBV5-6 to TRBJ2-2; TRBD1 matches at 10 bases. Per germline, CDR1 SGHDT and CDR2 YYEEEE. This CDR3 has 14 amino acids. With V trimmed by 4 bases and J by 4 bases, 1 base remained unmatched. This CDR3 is CASSGDRGTGELFF. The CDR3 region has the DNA TGTGCCAGCAGCGGGGACAGGGGCACCGGGGAGCTGTTTTTT.